The T cell receptor beta chain described here comes from a study of tumour-infiltrating T cells in Burkitt lymphoma. As for the study in general: Repertoire clonality predicted overall and progression-free survival.

Sequenced by immunoSEQ multiplex PCR; TCRdb stores in-frame clones only, minus some. Among about 13,000 clones listed, less than 90% were seen once. The V gene's germline CDR1 is SNHLY and CDR2 FYNNEI. The CDR3 extends over 12 amino acids. The ends were cut back, 4 bases at V and 1 base at J, with 2 bases in the middle. Sequencing was performed on tumor tissue. The TCR sequence derives from a human donor with diffuse large B-cell lymphoma. This chain joins TRBV2 and TRBJ1-3; no clear D gene. CDR3 sequence: CASSGSGNTIYF. The CDR3 DNA is TGTGCCAGCAGTGGGTCTGGAAACACCATATATTTT.